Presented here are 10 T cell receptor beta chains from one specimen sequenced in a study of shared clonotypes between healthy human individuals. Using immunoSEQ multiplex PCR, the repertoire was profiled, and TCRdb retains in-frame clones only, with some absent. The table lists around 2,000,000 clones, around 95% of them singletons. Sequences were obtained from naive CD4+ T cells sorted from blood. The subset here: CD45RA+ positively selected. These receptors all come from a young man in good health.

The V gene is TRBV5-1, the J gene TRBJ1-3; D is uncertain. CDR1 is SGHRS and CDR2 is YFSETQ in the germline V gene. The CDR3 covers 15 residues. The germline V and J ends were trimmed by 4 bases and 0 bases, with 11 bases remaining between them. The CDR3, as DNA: TGCGCCAGCAGCCAAGACTTGGTCTCTGGAAACACCATATATTTT. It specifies CASSQDLVSGNTIYF.

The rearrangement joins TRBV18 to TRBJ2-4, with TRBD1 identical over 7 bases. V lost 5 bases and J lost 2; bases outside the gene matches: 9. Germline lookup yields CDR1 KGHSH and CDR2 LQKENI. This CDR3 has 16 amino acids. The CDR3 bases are TGTGCCAGCTCAGCCGACAGGGATTTGACCAAAAACATTCAGTACTTC. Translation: CASSADRDLTKNIQYF.

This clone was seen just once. The DNA for the CDR3 is TGCGCCAGCAGTGAGAACTACAATCAGCCCCAGCATTTT. Translation: CASSENYNQPQHF. This rearrangement joins TRBV10-1 to TRBJ1-5; D gene uncertain. The CDR3 loop spans 13 amino acids. CDR1 and CDR2 (germline): WNHNN, SYGVQD (reference sequence). V lost 2 bases and J 3 bases, leaving 5 bases between the germline ends.

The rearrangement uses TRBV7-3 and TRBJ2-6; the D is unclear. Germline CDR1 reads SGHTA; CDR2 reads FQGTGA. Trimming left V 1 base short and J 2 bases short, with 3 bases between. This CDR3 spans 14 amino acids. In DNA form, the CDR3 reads TGTGCCAGCAGCTTAAGTGCTGGGGCCAACGTCCTGACTTTC. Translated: CASSLSAGANVLTF.

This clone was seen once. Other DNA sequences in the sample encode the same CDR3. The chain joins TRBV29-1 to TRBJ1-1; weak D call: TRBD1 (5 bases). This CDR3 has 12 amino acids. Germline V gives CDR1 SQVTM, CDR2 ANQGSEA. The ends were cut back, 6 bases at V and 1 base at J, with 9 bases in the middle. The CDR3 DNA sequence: TGCAGCGTGGAGGGGAGGAACACTGAAGCTTTCTTT. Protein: CSVEGRNTEAFF.

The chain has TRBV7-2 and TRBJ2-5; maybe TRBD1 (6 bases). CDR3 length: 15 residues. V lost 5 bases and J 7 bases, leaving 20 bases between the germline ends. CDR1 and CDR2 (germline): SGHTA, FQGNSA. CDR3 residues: CASSIMRTAPGTQYF. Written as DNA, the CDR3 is TGTGCCAGCAGCATAATGAGGACAGCCCCGGGGACCCAGTACTTC.

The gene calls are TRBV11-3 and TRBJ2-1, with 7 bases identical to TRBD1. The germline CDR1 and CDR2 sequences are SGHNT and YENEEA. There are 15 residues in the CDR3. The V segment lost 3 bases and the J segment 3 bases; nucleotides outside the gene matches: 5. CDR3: CASSFGTADYNEQFF. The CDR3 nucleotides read TGTGCCAGCAGCTTCGGGACAGCTGACTACAATGAGCAGTTCTTC.

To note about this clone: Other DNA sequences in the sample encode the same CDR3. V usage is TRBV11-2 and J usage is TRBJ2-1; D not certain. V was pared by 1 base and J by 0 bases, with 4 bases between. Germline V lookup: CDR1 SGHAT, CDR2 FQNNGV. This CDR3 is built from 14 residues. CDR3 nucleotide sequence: TGTGCCAGCAGCTTAGGAAGCTCCTACAATGAGCAGTTCTTC. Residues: CASSLGSSYNEQFF.

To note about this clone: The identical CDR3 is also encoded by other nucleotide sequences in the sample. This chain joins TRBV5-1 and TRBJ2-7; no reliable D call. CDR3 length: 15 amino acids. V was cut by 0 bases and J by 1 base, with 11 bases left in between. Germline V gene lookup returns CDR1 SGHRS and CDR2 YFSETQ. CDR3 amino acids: CASSLAPGTSYEQYF. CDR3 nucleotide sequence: TGCGCCAGCAGCTTGGCTCCAGGAACGTCCTACGAGCAGTACTTC.

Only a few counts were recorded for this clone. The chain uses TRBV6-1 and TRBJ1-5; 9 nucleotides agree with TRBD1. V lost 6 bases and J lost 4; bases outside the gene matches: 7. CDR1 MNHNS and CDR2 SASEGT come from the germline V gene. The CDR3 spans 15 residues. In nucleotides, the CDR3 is TGTGCCAGCAGACTAATACAGGGGGCGAATCAGCCCCAGCATTTT. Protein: CASRLIQGANQPQHF.